Below are 20 T cell receptor beta chains sequenced from a single sample in a study of post-analysis software for immune sequencing data. Study-wide points: Higher frequency in patients than in controls was seen for several TRBV segments, with TRBV5-6, TRBV5-1 and TRBV20-1 among them.

These receptors lack a known antigen. Prepared TCR beta cDNA libraries contained unique molecular identifiers. TCRdb analysed the PCR reads with MiXCR anew, one entry per CDR3 protein. This table has about 400,000 distinct CDR3 sequences, roughly 35% appearing once. Sequencing was carried out using blood. The receptors here all came from a girl aged 5 to 17 with multiple sclerosis.

CDR3 region: CASSSQGSGGHSYNEQFF. As DNA, the CDR3 is TGTGCCAGCAGCTCCCAAGGCAGCGGGGGCCACTCCTACAATGAGCAGTTCTTC. The chain has TRBV11-2 and TRBJ2-1, with 8 bases aligning to TRBD2. The J segment lost 0 bases and the V segment lost 4 bases, leaving 11 bases of the junction unmatched. Germline-derived CDR1 and CDR2 are SGHAT and FQNNGV. This CDR3 spans 18 amino acids.

This clonotype occurred a few times. Its ends do not fully match the called genes, so a read error is possible. The chain couples TRBV18 to TRBJ1-1; TRBD1 might be the D (5 bases). The germline CDR1 and CDR2 sequences are KGHSH and LQKENI. The CDR3 runs to 16 residues. In DNA form, the CDR3 reads TGTGTCAGCTCACCACTTCCAGGGAACTTGAACACTGAAGCTTTCTTT. Translated, it gives CVSSPLPGNLNTEAFF.

This CDR3 reads CSVEGLAGGCYNEQFF. The CDR3, as DNA: TGCAGCGTTGAAGGACTAGCGGGGGGATGCTACAATGAGCAGTTCTTC. The chain joins TRBV29-1 to TRBJ2-1, with 13 positions matching TRBD2. V lost 1 base and J lost 3; bases outside the gene matches: 3. The CDR3 totals 16 residues. Germline-derived CDR1 and CDR2 are SQVTM and ANQGSEA.

This clonotype appeared a single time. The chain is built from TRBV7-8 and TRBJ1-1; tentative D call: TRBD1 (5 bases). This CDR3 is 16 amino acids long. The germline V gene encodes CDR1 SGHVS and CDR2 FQNEAQ. V dropped 0 bases and J dropped 0 bases, with 11 bases sitting between them. As DNA, the CDR3 is TGTGCCAGCAGCTTAGCGCAGGGAGGGATGAACACTGAAGCTTTCTTT. Protein product: CASSLAQGGMNTEAFF.

The rearrangement links TRBV2 to TRBJ1-5; no reliable D call. Germline assignment: CDR1 SNHLY and CDR2 FYNNEI. Deletions cut 6 bases from V and 0 bases from J, with 9 bases between. The CDR3 loop spans 14 amino acids. DNA for the CDR3: TGTGCCAGCAGGAGGGAACTTAGCAATCAGCCCCAGCATTTT. Translation: CASRRELSNQPQHF.

The chain uses TRBV28 and TRBJ2-5; D not certain. Trimming shortened V by 3 bases and J by 2 bases, and 16 bases separated the two germline ends. Germline-derived CDR1 and CDR2 are MDHEN and SYDVKM. CDR3 length equals 16 residues. The CDR3 region has the DNA TGTGCCAGCAGTTTGCCCCTCCTAGTCGAGCAAGAGACCCAGTACTTC. Amino acid sequence: CASSLPLLVEQETQYF.

Note on this clonotype: The CDR3 ends on some other residue instead of the conserved phenylalanine or tryptophan, so this is likely a read error. CDR3 sequence (DNA): TGCAGCGTTGCCGAGGCTAGCGGGGGGGCAATCGGGGAGCTGTTTTTG. It is translated as CSVAEASGGAIGELFL. The chain employs TRBV29-1 and TRBJ2-2, with 12 bases that match TRBD2. The CDR3 has 16 amino acids. The germline gives CDR1 SQVTM, CDR2 ANQGSEA. After removal of 4 bases from V and 7 bases from J, the junction contained 10 bases not matched to a gene.

This chain links TRBV28 with TRBJ2-1, with D tentatively TRBD2 (7 bases). CDR3 length: 16 amino acids. Trimming removed 6 bases from V and 1 base from J, with 16 bases in between. The germline V gene encodes CDR1 MDHEN and CDR2 SYDVKM. In DNA, the CDR3 is TGTGCCAGCAGCTCCCCCCGGGGGGCGTCCTACAATGAGCAGTTCTTC. Translating gives CASSSPRGASYNEQFF.

This clonotype was counted a few times. This chain connects TRBV12-3 or TRBV12-4 to TRBJ1-5; TRBD1 agrees at 11 bases. The CDR3 consists of 17 residues. V was pared by 1 base and J by 9 bases, with 11 bases of the junction left unmatched. CDR3 DNA sequence: TGTGCCAGCAGTTTAGGGGAAGGGACAGGGGGGTCAGTGCCCCAGCATTTT. It yields the protein CASSLGEGTGGSVPQHF.

This clonotype was seen a handful of times. The rearrangement links TRBV20-1 to TRBJ1-6, with D perhaps TRBD1 (6 bases). Trimming stripped 2 bases from V and 4 bases from J, with 21 bases between. Germline loops: CDR1 DFQATT, CDR2 SNEGSKA (reference sequence). The CDR3 contains 18 residues. The CDR3 DNA reads TGCAGTGCTAGATCCCGGGGGGCAGGGGATGGTTATAATTCACCCCTCCACTTT. This translates into CSARSRGAGDGYNSPLHF.

The chain uses TRBV7-4 and TRBJ1-6; unclear D gene. CDR1 and CDR2 (germline): SGHVT, SQSDAQ. V lost 2 bases and J lost 1, with 9 bases in between. The CDR3 loop spans 16 amino acids. CDR3 sequence (DNA): TGTGCCAGCAGCTTAAAAGAGCATTCCTATAATTCACCCCTCCACTTT. The encoded protein is CASSLKEHSYNSPLHF.

The chain combines TRBV9 with TRBJ1-1; tentative D call: TRBD1 (5 bases). The ends were cut back, 0 bases at V and 6 bases at J, with 18 bases in the middle. This CDR3 is built from 16 residues. The germline gives CDR1 SGDLS, CDR2 YYNGEE. CDR3 loop: CASSVGLGGAHAEAFF. The CDR3 DNA is TGTGCCAGCAGCGTAGGCCTTGGGGGAGCTCATGCTGAAGCTTTCTTT.

CDR3: CASSRYRGGNYGYTF. Here the CDR3 DNA reads TGTGCCAGCAGCCGATACAGGGGGGGTAACTATGGCTACACCTTC. The chain employs TRBV12-3 or TRBV12-4 and TRBJ1-2; 8 nucleotides match TRBD1. The CDR3 runs to 15 residues. The V segment lost 6 bases and the J segment 1 base; nucleotides outside the gene matches: 7.

For the CDR3, the DNA is TGCGCCAGCAGCCCCCGGGCGGCTATGAACACTGAAGCTTTCTTT. The encoded protein is CASSPRAAMNTEAFF. The J gene is TRBJ1-1, the V gene TRBV4-1; D unresolved. CDR1 MGHRA and CDR2 YSYEKL come from the germline V gene. Trimming cost V 4 bases and J 0 bases, with 12 bases left between them. The CDR3 length is 15 residues.

The J gene is TRBJ2-1, the V gene TRBV5-1; D uncertain. Germline CDR1 and CDR2: SGHRS and YFSETQ. The V end was cut by 4 bases, the J end by 0 bases, with 8 bases between. There are 14 residues in the CDR3. In DNA form, the CDR3 reads TGCGCCAGCAGCATGGGCGCCTCCTACAATGAGCAGTTCTTC. Translation gives CASSMGASYNEQFF.

This clonotype was observed at least ten times. The rearrangement links TRBV5-4 to TRBJ2-1, with a tentative D call TRBD2 (5 bases). Germline-derived CDR1 and CDR2 are SGHNT and YYREEE (reference sequence). There are 14 residues in the CDR3. Trimming shortened V by 5 bases and J by 4 bases, and 13 bases separated the two germline ends. The CDR3 sequence is CASSGLADYNEQFF. CDR3 nucleotides: TGTGCCAGCAGTGGGCTAGCAGATTACAATGAGCAGTTCTTC.

This chain joins TRBV12-3 or TRBV12-4 and TRBJ2-5; 11 nucleotides agree with TRBD2. The V segment lost 5 bases and the J segment 6 bases; nucleotides outside the gene matches: 11. The CDR3 is 16 amino acids. CDR3 nucleotide sequence: TGTGCCAGCAGTCTCCCAATAGCGGGGGGGCCAAAGACCCAGTACTTC. This sequence encodes CASSLPIAGGPKTQYF.

The chain couples TRBV7-2 to TRBJ1-5; weak D call: TRBD1 (6 bases). The CDR3 runs 16 residues. Between the trimmed V and J ends, which lost 1 base and 5 bases, there was a span of 15 bases. CDR1 is SGHTA, CDR2 FQGNSA, per germline. As DNA, the CDR3 is TGTGCCAGCAGCTTAGTCTCAGCAGGGGCCGATCAGCCCCAGCATTTT. Its protein product is CASSLVSAGADQPQHF.

The chain links TRBV2 to TRBJ1-1; D remains ambiguous. Trimming stripped 4 bases from V and 4 bases from J, with 10 bases between. The CDR3 runs 13 residues. Germline-derived CDR1 and CDR2 are SNHLY and FYNNEI. The CDR3 DNA is TGTGCCAGCAGTGCCGCGATCTCCACTGAAGCTTTCTTT. Its protein product is CASSAAISTEAFF.

The J gene is TRBJ2-1, the V gene TRBV19; 9 nucleotides match TRBD1. CDR3 length: 18 residues. Germline V lookup: CDR1 LNHDA, CDR2 SQIVND (reference sequence). V was clipped by 3 bases and J by 6 bases; unmatched bases: 15. This CDR3 reads CASSIAAETGGQGNEQFF. Written as DNA, the CDR3 is TGTGCCAGTAGTATCGCTGCCGAGACAGGGGGACAAGGCAATGAGCAGTTCTTC. Complete variable domain (other parts from reference TRBV19 and TRBJ2-1): DGGITQSPKYLFRKEGQNVTLSCEQNLNHDAMYWYRQDPGQGLRLIYYSQIVNDFQKGDIAEGYSVSREKKESFPLTVTSAQKNPTAFYLCASSIAAETGGQGNEQFFGPGTRLTVL.